This is a list of T cell receptor beta chains from one sample in a study of blood T cell repertoires in COVID-19. The method was immunoSEQ multiplex PCR; TCRdb's version includes in-frame clones alone and lacks a portion of them. The sample contains roughly 40,000 clones, over 70% of which appear only once. Sequenced material: peripheral blood. These receptors were collected from a woman over 75 with acute or convalescent COVID-19. CDR3s include the opening cysteine and the closing phenylalanine or tryptophan. D genes are given only for firm matches. Not all rows give a size; the values are once, few, many and, for expanded clones, a class.

NA,TRBJ2-1,TRBV6-5,NA,CASRDSSTYNEQFF,TGTGCCAGCAGGGACAGCTCTACCTACAATGAGCAGTTCTTC
NA,TRBJ2-5,TRBV2,TRBD2,CASSSPGLASEETQYF,TGTGCCAGCAGTTCTCCGGGACTAGCGTCCGAGGAGACCCAGTACTTC
NA,TRBJ2-3,TRBV7-2,TRBD2,CASSLASGSSDTQYF,TGTGCCAGCAGCTTAGCCAGCGGGAGTTCAGATACGCAGTATTTT
NA,TRBJ2-1,TRBV5-1,TRBD2,CASSLGLAGEQFF,TGCGCCAGCAGCTTGGGACTAGCGGGCGAGCAGTTCTTC
NA,TRBJ1-2,TRBV3-1/TRBV3-2,NA,CASSQGGGRTNYGYTF,TGTGCCAGCAGCCAAGGGGGCGGGAGAACTAACTATGGCTACACCTTC
NA,TRBJ2-7,TRBV29-1,TRBD2,CSVDKAGGNYEQYF,TGCAGCGTTGATAAAGCGGGAGGAAACTACGAGCAGTACTTC
NA,TRBJ1-6,TRBV28,TRBD1,CASSSGQGFNSPLHF,TGTGCCAGCAGTTCCGGACAGGGGTTTAATTCACCCCTCCACTTT
NA,TRBJ1-2,TRBV6-6,TRBD1,CASSYRAGGDYGYTF,TGTGCCAGCAGTTACAGGGCAGGGGGTGACTATGGCTACACCTTC
NA,TRBJ2-5,TRBV9,NA,CASSVGSGRQETQYF,TGTGCCAGCAGCGTAGGGAGCGGGCGGCAAGAGACCCAGTACTTC
few,TRBJ1-2,TRBV5-5,NA,CASSLPGNYGYTF,TGTGCCAGCAGTCTGCCAGGGAACTATGGCTACACCTTC
NA,TRBJ1-2,TRBV5-6,NA,CASHEGPYGYTF,TGTGCCTCCCACGAGGGCCCCTATGGCTACACCTTC
NA,TRBJ1-1,TRBV11-2,NA,CASSFNFGGSEAFF,TGTGCCAGCAGCTTCAATTTTGGCGGATCTGAAGCTTTCTTT
NA,TRBJ2-5,TRBV7-9,TRBD2,CASSQGAGVQETQYF,TGTGCCAGCAGCCAAGGAGCGGGAGTACAAGAGACCCAGTACTTC
few,TRBJ1-3,TRBV3-1/TRBV3-2,NA,CASSQEGGNTIYF,TGTGCCAGCAGCCAAGAAGGGGGTAACACCATATATTTT
NA,TRBJ1-1,TRBV10-3,TRBD1,CAISESRQGRGNTEAFF,TGTGCCATCAGTGAGTCGAGACAGGGGCGTGGAAACACTGAAGCTTTCTTT
NA,TRBJ2-1,TRBV18,TRBD1,CASSPTGGANEQFF,TGTGCCAGCTCACCGACAGGGGGAGCCAATGAGCAGTTCTTC
NA,TRBJ1-1,TRBV10-3,TRBD1,CAISEKVTGSAFF,TGTGCCATCAGTGAAAAGGTGACAGGGTCAGCTTTCTTT
NA,TRBJ1-1,TRBV19,NA,CASSISTGKLNTEAFF,TGTGCCAGTAGTATCTCGACAGGTAAACTGAACACTGAAGCTTTCTTT
NA,TRBJ2-1,TRBV2,TRBD2,CASSEGGLGSGSKIF,TGTGCCAGCAGTGAAGGGGGTCTTGGTAGCGGGAGTAAGATCTTC
few,TRBJ1-6,TRBV7-9,NA,CASSLDLRSPLHF,TGTGCCAGCAGCTTAGATCTGAGGTCACCCCTCCACTTT
few,TRBJ2-2,TRBV5-8,NA,CASSFILNTGELFF,TGTGCCAGCAGCTTTATCTTGAACACCGGGGAGCTGTTTTTT
NA,TRBJ2-1,TRBV19,TRBD2,CASSFVGGAGNEQFF,TGTGCCAGTAGTTTCGTCGGGGGGGCGGGCAATGAGCAGTTCTTC
NA,TRBJ2-3,TRBV7-9,TRBD2,CASSSGLATDTQYF,TGTGCCAGCAGCTCCGGACTAGCTACAGATACGCAGTATTTT
NA,TRBJ2-7,TRBV6-5,TRBD2,CASSASGATYEQYF,TGTGCCAGCAGCGCTAGCGGAGCGACCTACGAGCAGTACTTC
NA,TRBJ2-5,TRBV3-1/TRBV3-2,TRBD2,CASSQGLAGTKETQYF,TGTGCCAGCAGCCAAGGACTAGCGGGTACTAAAGAGACCCAGTACTTC
few,TRBJ1-2,TRBV19,TRBD1,CASYRTGFGYTF,TGTGCCAGTTACCGGACAGGGTTTGGCTACACCTTC
NA,TRBJ1-4,TRBV5-1,TRBD1,CASSDPTGENSDNEKLFF,TGCGCCAGCAGCGACCCGACAGGGGAAAATTCAGATAATGAAAAACTGTTTTTT
NA,TRBJ1-1,TRBV30,NA,CAWKDRANTEAFF,TGTGCCTGGAAGGACAGAGCGAACACTGAAGCTTTCTTT
NA,TRBJ1-2,TRBV6-5,NA,CASSSYRDNYGYTF,TGTGCCAGCAGTTCATACAGGGATAACTATGGCTACACCTTC
NA,TRBJ2-7,TRBV1,NA,CTSSQDRGLAYEQYF,TGCACCAGCAGCCAAGATAGGGGACTCGCCTACGAGCAGTACTTC
NA,TRBJ2-3,TRBV19,NA,CASSPVGTDTQYF,TGTGCCAGTAGTCCGGTAGGCACAGATACGCAGTATTTT
NA,TRBJ1-3,TRBV7-6,NA,CASSLEGWGPSGNTIYF,TGTGCCAGCAGCTTAGAAGGGTGGGGGCCCTCTGGAAACACCATATATTTT
NA,TRBJ1-1,TRBV25-1,NA,CASSAFPGLTEAFF,TGTGCCAGCAGTGCCTTCCCGGGACTAACTGAAGCTTTCTTT
NA,TRBJ2-2,TRBV7-2,NA,CASSPQDTGELFF,TGTGCCAGCAGCCCGCAGGACACCGGGGAGCTGTTTTTT
NA,TRBJ1-4,TRBV7-2,TRBD1,CASSLPRTGINEKLFF,TGTGCCAGCAGCTTACCGAGGACAGGGATAAATGAAAAACTGTTTTTT
few,TRBJ1-2,TRBV3-1/TRBV3-2,NA,CASSLGFSNYGYTF,TGTGCCAGCAGCCTTGGCTTCTCTAACTATGGCTACACCTTC
NA,TRBJ2-3,TRBV10-3,NA,CAISESRVAEDF,TGTGCCATCAGTGAGTCGAGGGTAGCGGAGGATTTT
NA,TRBJ2-7,TRBV9,NA,CASSVATGITDEQYF,TGTGCCAGCAGCGTAGCCACAGGGATAACGGACGAGCAGTACTTC
once,TRBJ1-5,TRBV5-5,TRBD1,CASSSGTGGSSNQPQHF,TGTGCCAGCAGCTCCGGGACAGGGGGGTCAAGCAATCAGCCCCAGCATTTT
NA,TRBJ2-2,TRBV7-8,NA,CASSLAQGGTGELFF,TGTGCCAGCAGCTTAGCGCAAGGGGGCACCGGGGAGCTGTTTTTT
NA,TRBJ2-2,TRBV11-3,TRBD2,CASSRGLASGIRPGELFF,TGTGCCAGCAGCAGAGGGTTGGCTAGCGGGATCCGGCCCGGGGAGCTGTTTTTT
few,TRBJ1-2,TRBV5-4,TRBD1,CASSLVAGGSYGYTF,TGTGCCAGCAGCTTGGTGGCAGGGGGTAGTTATGGCTACACCTTC
NA,TRBJ2-2,TRBV6-6,TRBD1,CASSPRTGGNTGELFF,TGTGCCAGCAGTCCCCGGACAGGGGGCAACACCGGGGAGCTGTTTTTT